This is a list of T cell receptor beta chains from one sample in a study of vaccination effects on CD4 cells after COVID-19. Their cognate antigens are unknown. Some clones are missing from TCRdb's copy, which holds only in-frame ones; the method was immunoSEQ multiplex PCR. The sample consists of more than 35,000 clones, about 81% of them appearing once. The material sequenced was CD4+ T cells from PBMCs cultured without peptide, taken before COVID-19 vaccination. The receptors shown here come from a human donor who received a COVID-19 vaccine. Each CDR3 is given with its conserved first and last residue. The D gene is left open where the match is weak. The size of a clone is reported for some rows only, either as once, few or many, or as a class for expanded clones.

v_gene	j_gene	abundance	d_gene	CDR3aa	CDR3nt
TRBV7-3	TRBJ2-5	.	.	CASSLTDQETQYF	TGTGCCAGCAGCTTAACAGACCAAGAGACCCAGTACTTC
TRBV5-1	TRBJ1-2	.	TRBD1	CASSLVDRVRGYTF	TGCGCCAGCAGCTTGGTTGACAGGGTTAGAGGCTACACCTTC
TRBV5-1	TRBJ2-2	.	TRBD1	CASSVGQGFTGELFF	TGCGCCAGCAGCGTGGGACAGGGCTTTACCGGGGAGCTGTTTTTT
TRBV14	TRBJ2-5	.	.	CASSQDRSQRKQETQYF	TGTGCCAGCAGCCAAGATCGAAGTCAGCGGAAGCAAGAGACCCAGTACTTC
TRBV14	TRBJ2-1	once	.	CASSPSVHEQFF	TGTGCCAGCAGCCCTAGTGTGCATGAGCAGTTCTTC
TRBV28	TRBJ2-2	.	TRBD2	CASSQAGLAAGELFF	TGTGCCAGCAGCCAAGCGGGACTAGCAGCCGGGGAGCTGTTTTTT
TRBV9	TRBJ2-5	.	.	CASSVEGYQETQYF	TGTGCCAGCAGCGTAGAAGGGTACCAAGAGACCCAGTACTTC
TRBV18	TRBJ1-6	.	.	CASSPRYREKNSPLHF	TGTGCCAGCTCACCGCGATACAGGGAAAAAAATTCACCCCTCCACTTT
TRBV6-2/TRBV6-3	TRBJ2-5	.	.	CASSYRGGRETQYF	TGTGCCAGCAGTTACCGTGGCGGTAGAGAGACCCAGTACTTC
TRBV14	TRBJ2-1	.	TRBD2	CASSQGGLAGVRRLGDEQFF	TGTGCCAGCAGCCAAGGAGGACTAGCGGGGGTCCGCCGTTTGGGTGATGAGCAGTTCTTC
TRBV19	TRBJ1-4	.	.	CASSPGQPTNEKLFF	TGTGCCAGTAGTCCCGGACAGCCAACTAATGAAAAACTGTTTTTT
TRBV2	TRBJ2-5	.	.	CASSSRLGGASQETQYF	TGTGCCAGCAGTTCTCGGTTGGGGGGGGCCTCCCAAGAGACCCAGTACTTC
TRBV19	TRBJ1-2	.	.	CASSTQGHGYTF	TGTGCCAGTAGCACCCAGGGCCATGGCTACACCTTC
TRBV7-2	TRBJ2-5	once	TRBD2	CASSFAGLDEETQYF	TGTGCCAGCAGCTTTGCAGGACTAGACGAAGAGACCCAGTACTTC
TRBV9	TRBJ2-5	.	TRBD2	CASSVGTSGQETQYF	TGTGCCAGCAGCGTAGGGACTAGCGGACAAGAGACCCAGTACTTC
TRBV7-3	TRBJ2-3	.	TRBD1	CASSLRGQGGDTQYF	TGTGCCAGCAGCTTAAGGGGACAGGGAGGAGATACGCAGTATTTT
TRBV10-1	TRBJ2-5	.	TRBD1	CASSRDSQETQYF	TGCGCCAGCAGCCGGGACAGCCAAGAGACCCAGTACTTC
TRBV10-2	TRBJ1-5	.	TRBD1	CASSWTGDQPQHF	TGCGCCAGCAGCTGGACAGGGGATCAGCCCCAGCATTTT
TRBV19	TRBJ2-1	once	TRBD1	CASSSRGQGARANEQFF	TGTGCCAGTAGTTCAAGGGGACAGGGGGCGCGAGCCAATGAGCAGTTCTTC
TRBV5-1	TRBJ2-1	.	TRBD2	CASRLGLAGGLSYNEQFF	TGCGCCAGCAGGTTGGGCCTAGCGGGGGGGCTCTCCTACAATGAGCAGTTCTTC
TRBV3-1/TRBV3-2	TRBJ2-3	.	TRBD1	CASSQSLRQGTQYF	TGTGCCAGCAGCCAAAGCCTGCGACAGGGTACGCAGTATTTT
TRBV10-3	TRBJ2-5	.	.	CAISGGPQETQYF	TGTGCCATCAGTGGGGGACCGCAAGAGACCCAGTACTTC
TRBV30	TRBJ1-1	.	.	CAWSVPRGARTEAFF	TGTGCCTGGAGTGTACCAAGGGGGGCAAGGACTGAAGCTTTCTTT
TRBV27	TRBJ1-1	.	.	CASSSPGGLNTEAFF	TGTGCCAGCAGTTCCCCCGGGGGGTTGAACACTGAAGCTTTCTTT
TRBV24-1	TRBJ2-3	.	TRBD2	CATSDRGVDTQYF	TGTGCCACCAGTGATCGGGGGGTGGATACGCAGTATTTT
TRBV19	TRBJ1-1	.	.	CASIHPGRSTTEAFF	TGTGCCAGTATTCACCCAGGACGATCGACAACTGAAGCTTTCTTT
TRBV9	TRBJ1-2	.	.	CASSVGGGGYTF	TGTGCCAGCAGCGTAGGGGGGGGAGGCTACACCTTC
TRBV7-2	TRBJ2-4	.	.	CASSPERLAKNIQYF	TGTGCCAGCAGCCCAGAAAGGCTAGCCAAAAACATTCAGTACTTC
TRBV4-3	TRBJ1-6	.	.	CASSLVGYNSPLHF	TGCGCCAGCAGCCTCGTCGGTTATAATTCACCCCTCCACTTT
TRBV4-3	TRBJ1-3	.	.	CASSQDLTVLRGSGNTIYF	TGCGCCAGCAGCCAAGATCTAACGGTTTTAAGGGGCTCTGGAAACACCATATATTTT
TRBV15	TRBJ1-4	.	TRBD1	CATSRDQGAYGEKLFF	TGTGCCACCAGCAGAGACCAGGGGGCATATGGTGAAAAACTGTTTTTT
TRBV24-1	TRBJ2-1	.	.	CATSESGLSNYNEQFF	TGTGCCACCAGTGAGTCAGGCTTAAGCAACTACAATGAGCAGTTCTTC
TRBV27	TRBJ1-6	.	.	CASSYQGGLVNSPLHF	TGTGCCAGCAGTTATCAAGGGGGTCTCGTTAATTCACCCCTCCACTTT
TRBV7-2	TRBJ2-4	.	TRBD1	CASSPETGNNIQYF	TGTGCCAGCAGCCCCGAGACAGGGAATAACATTCAGTACTTC
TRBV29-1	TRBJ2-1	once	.	CSVQKVSYNEQFF	TGCAGCGTGCAAAAGGTCTCCTACAATGAGCAGTTCTTC
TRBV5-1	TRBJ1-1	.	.	CASSLETEAFF	TGCGCCAGCAGCTTGGAGACTGAAGCTTTCTTT
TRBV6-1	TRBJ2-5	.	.	CASSEGLGLGLGETQYF	TGTGCCAGCAGTGAAGGTCTGGGGTTGGGTTTGGGAGAGACCCAGTACTTC
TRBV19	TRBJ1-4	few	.	CASIGEKLFF	TGTGCCAGTATAGGTGAAAAACTGTTTTTT
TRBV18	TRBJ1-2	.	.	CASSPPSNYGYTF	TGTGCCAGCTCACCACCGTCCAACTATGGCTACACCTTC
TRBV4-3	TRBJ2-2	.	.	CASSHLGATGELFF	TGCGCCAGCAGCCATCTGGGAGCCACCGGGGAGCTGTTTTTT
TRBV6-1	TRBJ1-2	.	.	CASSDPSGGTLRGGYTF	TGTGCCAGCAGTGACCCCTCTGGGGGCACTCTCCGAGGCGGCTACACCTTC
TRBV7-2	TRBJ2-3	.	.	CASSLGGGLRGDTQYF	TGTGCCAGCAGCTTAGGTGGGGGACTCCGAGGGGATACGCAGTATTTT
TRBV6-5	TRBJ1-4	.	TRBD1	CASRSTGREKLFF	TGTGCCAGCAGGTCGACAGGGCGTGAAAAACTGTTTTTT
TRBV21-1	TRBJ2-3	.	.	CASSKCPGRNSTDTQYF	TGTGCCAGCAGCAAATGCCCTGGGAGGAATAGCACAGATACGCAGTATTTT
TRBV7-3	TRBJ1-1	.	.	CASSSAEATEAFF	TGTGCCAGCAGCTCCGCAGAGGCCACTGAAGCTTTCTTT
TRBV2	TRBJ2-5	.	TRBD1	CASSRDSGIGDQYF	TGTGCCAGCAGTCGGGACAGTGGAATCGGGGACCAGTACTTC
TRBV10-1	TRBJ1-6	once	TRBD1	CASSGRTGVNSPLHF	TGCGCCAGCAGTGGACGAACAGGGGTTAATTCACCCCTCCACTTT
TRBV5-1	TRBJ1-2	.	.	CASSLDSLNYGYTF	TGCGCCAGCAGCTTGGACAGTTTGAACTATGGCTACACCTTC
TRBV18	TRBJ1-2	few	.	CASSGTSGYGYTF	TGTGCCAGCTCAGGGACCTCTGGCTATGGCTACACCTTC
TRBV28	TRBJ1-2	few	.	CASRPLPNYGYTF	TGTGCCAGCAGACCATTACCCAATTATGGCTACACCTTC
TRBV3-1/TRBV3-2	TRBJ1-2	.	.	CASSQGGQGGYTF	TGTGCCAGCAGCCAAGGGGGGCAGGGAGGGTACACCTTC
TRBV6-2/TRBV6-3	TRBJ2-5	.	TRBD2	CASSWAASGGEGTQYF	TGTGCCAGCAGTTGGGCGGCTAGCGGGGGGGAAGGGACCCAGTACTTC
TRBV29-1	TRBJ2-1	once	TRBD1	CSDWTGNEQFF	TGCAGCGATTGGACAGGGAATGAGCAGTTCTTC
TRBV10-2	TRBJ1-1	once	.	CASSEVGNTEAFF	TGCGCCAGCAGTGAGGTAGGGAACACTGAAGCTTTCTTT
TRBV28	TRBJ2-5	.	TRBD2	CASSLTSGGSVTQYF	TGTGCCAGCAGCTTGACTAGCGGGGGGAGCGTGACCCAGTACTTC
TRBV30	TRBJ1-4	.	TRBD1	CAWSLGTDEKLFF	TGTGCCTGGAGTCTTGGGACAGATGAAAAACTGTTTTTT
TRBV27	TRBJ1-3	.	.	CASSRKGSSSVGGPGNTIYF	TGTGCCAGCAGCCGGAAAGGTTCCTCCTCCGTCGGGGGCCCTGGAAACACCATATATTTT
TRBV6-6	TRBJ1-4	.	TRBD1	CASSPGQAPTNEKLFF	TGTGCCAGCAGTCCGGGACAGGCCCCAACTAATGAAAAACTGTTTTTT
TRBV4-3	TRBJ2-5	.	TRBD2	CASSQDSRTSGETQYF	TGCGCCAGCAGCCAAGATTCTAGGACTAGCGGGGAGACCCAGTACTTC